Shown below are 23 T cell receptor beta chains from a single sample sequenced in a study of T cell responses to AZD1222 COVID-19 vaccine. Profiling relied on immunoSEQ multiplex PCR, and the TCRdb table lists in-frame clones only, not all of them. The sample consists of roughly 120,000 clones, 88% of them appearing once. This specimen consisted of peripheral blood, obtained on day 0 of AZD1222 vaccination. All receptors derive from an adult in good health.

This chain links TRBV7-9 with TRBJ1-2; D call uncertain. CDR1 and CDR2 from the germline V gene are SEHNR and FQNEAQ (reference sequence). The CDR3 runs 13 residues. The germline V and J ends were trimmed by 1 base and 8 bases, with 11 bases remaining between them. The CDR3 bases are TGTGCCAGCAGCTTAGTCAGGTCTATAGGCTACACCTTC. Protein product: CASSLVRSIGYTF.

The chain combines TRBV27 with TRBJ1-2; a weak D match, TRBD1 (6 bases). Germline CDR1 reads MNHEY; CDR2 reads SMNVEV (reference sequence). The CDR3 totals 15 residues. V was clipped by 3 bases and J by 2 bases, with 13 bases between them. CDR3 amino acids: CASSFGGGLNYGYTF. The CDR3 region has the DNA TGTGCCAGCAGTTTTGGGGGGGGGCTGAACTATGGCTACACCTTC.

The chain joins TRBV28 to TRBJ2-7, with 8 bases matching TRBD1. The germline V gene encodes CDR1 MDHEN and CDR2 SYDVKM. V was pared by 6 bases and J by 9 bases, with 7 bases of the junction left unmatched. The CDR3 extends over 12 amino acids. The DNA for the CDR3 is TGTGCCAGCAGCAACCCGGGGACAGGGCAGTACTTC. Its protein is CASSNPGTGQYF.

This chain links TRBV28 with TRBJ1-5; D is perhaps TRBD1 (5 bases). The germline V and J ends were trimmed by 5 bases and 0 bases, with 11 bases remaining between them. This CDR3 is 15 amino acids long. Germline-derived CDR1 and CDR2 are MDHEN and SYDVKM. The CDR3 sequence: CASSPQGYSNQPQHF. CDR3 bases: TGTGCCAGCAGTCCCCAGGGATATAGCAATCAGCCCCAGCATTTT.

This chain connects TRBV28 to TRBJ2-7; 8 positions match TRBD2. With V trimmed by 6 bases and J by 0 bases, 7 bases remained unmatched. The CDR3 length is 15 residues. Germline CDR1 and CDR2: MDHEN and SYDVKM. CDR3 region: CASSPGGGFSYEQYF. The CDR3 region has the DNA TGTGCCAGCAGCCCGGGGGGGGGTTTCTCCTACGAGCAGTACTTC.

The CDR3 loop is CASSLDYRDYGYTF. CDR3 DNA sequence: TGTGCCAGCAGCTTAGATTACAGGGACTATGGCTACACCTTC. J is TRBJ1-2 and V is TRBV7-2; possibly TRBD1 for D (6 bases). The ends were cut back, 1 base at V and 3 bases at J, with 9 bases in the middle. Per germline, CDR1 SGHTA and CDR2 FQGNSA. The CDR3 runs 14 residues.

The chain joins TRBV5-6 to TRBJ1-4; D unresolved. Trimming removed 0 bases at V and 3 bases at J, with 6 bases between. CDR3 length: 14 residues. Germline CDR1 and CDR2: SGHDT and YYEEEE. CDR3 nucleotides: TGTGCCAGCAGCTTGGGCCAACCTAATGAAAAACTGTTTTTT. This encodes CASSLGQPNEKLFF.

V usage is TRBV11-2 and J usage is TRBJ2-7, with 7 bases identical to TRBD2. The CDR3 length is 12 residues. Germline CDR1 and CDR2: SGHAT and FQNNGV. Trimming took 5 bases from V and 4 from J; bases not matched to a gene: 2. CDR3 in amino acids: CASSRLAYEQYF. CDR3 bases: TGTGCCAGCAGCCGACTAGCTTACGAGCAGTACTTC.

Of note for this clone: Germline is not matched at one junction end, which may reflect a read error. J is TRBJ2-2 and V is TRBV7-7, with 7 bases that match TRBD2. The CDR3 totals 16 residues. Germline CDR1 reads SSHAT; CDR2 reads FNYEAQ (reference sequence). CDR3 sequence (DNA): TGTGCTAGCAGCACAAGCCGGGGGGTGAACACCGGGGAGCTGTTTTTT. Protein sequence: CASSTSRGVNTGELFF.

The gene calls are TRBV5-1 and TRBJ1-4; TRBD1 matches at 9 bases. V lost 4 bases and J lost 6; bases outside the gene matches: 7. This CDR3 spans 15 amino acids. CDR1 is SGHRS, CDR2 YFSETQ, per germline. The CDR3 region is CASSPGDRVDEKLFF. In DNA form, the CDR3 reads TGCGCCAGCAGCCCCGGGGACAGGGTTGATGAAAAACTGTTTTTT.

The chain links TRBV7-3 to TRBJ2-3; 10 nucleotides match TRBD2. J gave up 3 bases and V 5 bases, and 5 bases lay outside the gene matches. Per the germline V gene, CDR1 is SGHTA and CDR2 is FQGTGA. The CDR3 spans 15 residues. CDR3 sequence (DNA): TGTGCCAGCAGCGCAGCGGGGGGGTTTACAGATACGCAGTATTTT. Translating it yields CASSAAGGFTDTQYF.

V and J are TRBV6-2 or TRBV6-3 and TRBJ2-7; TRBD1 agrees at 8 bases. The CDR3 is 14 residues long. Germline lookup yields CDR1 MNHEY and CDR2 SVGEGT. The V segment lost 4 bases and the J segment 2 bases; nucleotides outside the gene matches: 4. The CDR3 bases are TGTGCCAGCAGTTCGACAGGGGTAGCCTACGAGCAGTACTTC. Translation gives CASSSTGVAYEQYF.

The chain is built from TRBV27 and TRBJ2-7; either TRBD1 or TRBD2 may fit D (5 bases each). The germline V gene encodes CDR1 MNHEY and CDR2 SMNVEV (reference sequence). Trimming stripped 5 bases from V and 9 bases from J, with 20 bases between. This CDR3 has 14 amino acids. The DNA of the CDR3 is TGTGCCAGCAGTCCCAACCCGCGACAGAGGGGGCAGTACTTC. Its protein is CASSPNPRQRGQYF.

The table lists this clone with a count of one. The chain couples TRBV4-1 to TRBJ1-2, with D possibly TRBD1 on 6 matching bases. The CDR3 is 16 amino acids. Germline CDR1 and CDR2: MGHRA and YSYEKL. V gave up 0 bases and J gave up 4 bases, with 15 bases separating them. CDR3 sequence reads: CASSQDGGGTRYGYTF. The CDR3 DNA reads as TGCGCCAGCAGCCAAGATGGCGGGGGGACACGCTATGGCTACACCTTC.

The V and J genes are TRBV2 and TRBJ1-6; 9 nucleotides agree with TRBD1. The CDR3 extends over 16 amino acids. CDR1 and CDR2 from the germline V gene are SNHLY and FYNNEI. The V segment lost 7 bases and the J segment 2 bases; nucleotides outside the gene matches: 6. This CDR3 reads CASTSGTGTYNSPLHF. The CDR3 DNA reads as TGTGCCAGCACTTCCGGGACAGGGACCTATAATTCACCCCTCCACTTT.

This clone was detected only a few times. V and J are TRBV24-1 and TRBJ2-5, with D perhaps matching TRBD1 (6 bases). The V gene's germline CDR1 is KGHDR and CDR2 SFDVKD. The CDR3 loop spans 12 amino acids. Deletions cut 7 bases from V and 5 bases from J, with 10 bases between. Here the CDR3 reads CATSGQTETQYF. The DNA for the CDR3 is TGTGCCACCAGCGGACAGACGGAGACCCAGTACTTC.

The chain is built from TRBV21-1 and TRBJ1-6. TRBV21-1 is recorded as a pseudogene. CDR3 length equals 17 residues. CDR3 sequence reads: CASSKSGASSYNSPLHF. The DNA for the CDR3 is TGTGCCAGCAGCAAATCGGGGGCCAGCTCCTATAATTCACCCCTCCACTTT.

The CDR3 coding sequence is TGTGCCAGTAGTATGGGTCCCGGGGACGCGGCTTTCTTT. The encoded protein is CASSMGPGDAAFF. The rearrangement links TRBV19 to TRBJ1-1; perhaps TRBD1 as D (5 bases). This CDR3 is built from 13 residues. The V end lost 3 bases, the J end lost 11 bases, and 16 bases lay between the germline ends. Looked up from germline, CDR1 is LNHDA and CDR2 is SQIVND (reference sequence).

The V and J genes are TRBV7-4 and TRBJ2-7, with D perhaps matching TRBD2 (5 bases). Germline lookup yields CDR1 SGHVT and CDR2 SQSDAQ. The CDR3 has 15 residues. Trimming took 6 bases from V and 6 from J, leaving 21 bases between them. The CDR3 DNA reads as TGTGCCAGCAGGAAACTAGGCGCCCTGTACCGCGAGCAGTACTTC. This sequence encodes CASRKLGALYREQYF.

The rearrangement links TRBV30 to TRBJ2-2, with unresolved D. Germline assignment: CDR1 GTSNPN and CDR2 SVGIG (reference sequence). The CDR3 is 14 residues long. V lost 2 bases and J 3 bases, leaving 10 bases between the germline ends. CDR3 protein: CAWSPHLDTGELFF. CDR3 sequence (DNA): TGTGCCTGGAGTCCCCATCTCGACACCGGGGAGCTGTTTTTT.

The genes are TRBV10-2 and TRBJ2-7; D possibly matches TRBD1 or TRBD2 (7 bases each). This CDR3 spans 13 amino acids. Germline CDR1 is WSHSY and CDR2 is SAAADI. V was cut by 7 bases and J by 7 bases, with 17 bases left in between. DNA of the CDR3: TGCGCCAGCACCCAGGGGGGGGCCTGGGAGCAGTACTTC. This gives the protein CASTQGGAWEQYF.

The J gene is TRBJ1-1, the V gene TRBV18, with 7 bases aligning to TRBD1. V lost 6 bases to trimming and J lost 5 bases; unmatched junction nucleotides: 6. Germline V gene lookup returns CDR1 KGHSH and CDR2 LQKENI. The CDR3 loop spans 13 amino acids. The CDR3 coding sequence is TGTGCCAGCTCCCTTACAGGGGAAACTGAAGCTTTCTTT. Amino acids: CASSLTGETEAFF.

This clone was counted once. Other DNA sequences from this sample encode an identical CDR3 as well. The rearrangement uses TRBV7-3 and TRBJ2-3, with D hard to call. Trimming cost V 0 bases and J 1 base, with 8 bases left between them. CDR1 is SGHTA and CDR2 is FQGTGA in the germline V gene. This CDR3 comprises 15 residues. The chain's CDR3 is CASSLTGGGTDTQYF. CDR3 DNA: TGTGCCAGCAGCTTAACGGGTGGGGGCACAGATACGCAGTATTTT.